The T cell receptor (beta chain) described here comes from a study of OX40 agonist ivuxolimab in advanced cancers. Looking at the study overall: From about 23 to 85 years was the age range, with a mean of approximately 58 years, and roughly 80% were male.

The CDR3 runs 16 residues. Germline V gene sequence: CDR1 LGHNA, CDR2 YSLEER. V was shortened by 1 base and J by 1 base, with 10 bases between the two germline ends. Autoimmune disease history or systemic immunosuppression disqualified patients. The method was immunoSEQ multiplex PCR; TCRdb's version includes in-frame clones alone and lacks a portion of them. The sample lists around 53,000 clones, approximately 80% occurring once. This specimen was CD4+ or CD8+ T cells sorted from blood, taken in a trial of the OX40 agonist ivuxolimab. V gene TRBV4-3 combines with J gene TRBJ2-2; no reliable D call. This receptor was obtained from an adult with an advanced solid tumor such as melanoma, head and neck, liver or kidney cancer. CDR3 in amino acids: CASSQVMGQNTGELFF. CDR3 nucleotides: TGCGCCAGCAGCCAAGTCATGGGCCAGAACACCGGGGAGCTGTTTTTT.